This T cell receptor (beta chain) was sequenced during a study of tumor-infiltrating lymphocytes in primary liver carcinoma. The germline gives CDR1 SGHAT, CDR2 FQDESV (reference sequence). The length of the CDR3 is 16 residues. With around 520 ng total RNA as template and a constant-region primer, TCR beta cDNA was made. Modified slightly, ARM-PCR produced TCR beta libraries over three nested multiplex PCR rounds. In the first two PCR rounds, TRBV1-TRBV30 forward primers were paired with a C-beta reverse primer, and each round lasted about 9 cycles. TCRdb reprocessed the multiplex PCR reads via MiXCR and lists one record per CDR3 protein. Of about 30,000 distinct CDR3 sequences listed, less than 75% were seen once; the top ten hold about 30%. Without any cell sorting, roughly 20-32 mg of bulk tissue yielded co-extracted RNA and DNA. Over 80% of the cells in every tumor sample were viable tumor cells.

In its sample, this clonotype was seen once. It is likely a read error, because the conserved phenylalanine at the end of the CDR3 is missing. This chain joins TRBV11-1 and TRBJ2-2; 7 bases fit TRBD2. The sample was liver tumor tissue from sampling region 3. Sample subset: tumor region T3, left-lateral pole. The origin of this receptor is a woman aged 25 to 39 with primary liver carcinoma and hepatitis B virus infection. This CDR3 reads CVSSRVMAGVSGELFY. CDR3 nucleotides: TGTGTCAGCAGCAGGGTTATGGCGGGGGTGTCCGGGGAGCTGTTTTAT.